The 6 T cell receptor beta chains in this list originate from one sample, sequenced in a study of blood T cells in healthy people across ages. Next came a second PCR, run for about 7 to 11 cycles, which used a sample-barcoded 5' primer along with a J-beta primer mix. In TCRdb, the 5' RACE reads were re-called with MiXCR into one record per CDR3 protein. The profile covers around 620,000 distinct CDR3 sequences, with 25% to 30% appearing a single time and around 20% taken by the ten largest. Sequenced material: blood. These receptors came from a woman in her 70s in good health.

This clonotype was counted only a few times. This sequence joins TRBV7-3 and TRBJ1-1; D is ambiguous. Germline loops: CDR1 SGHTA, CDR2 FQGTGA. V lost 3 bases to trimming and J lost 5 bases, with 10 bases between them. The CDR3 totals 13 residues. CDR3 bases: TGTGCCAGCAGCTTTAGTGCTCTTACTGAAGCTTTCTTT. It encodes CASSFSALTEAFF.

This clonotype was seen only a few times. The chain uses TRBV20-1 and TRBJ2-2; 10 bases fit TRBD2. The V and J ends lost 1 base and 8 bases, in that order; junction bases with no gene match: 7. CDR1 and CDR2 from the germline V gene are DFQATT and SNEGSKA (reference sequence). CDR3 length: 15 amino acids. The CDR3 loop reads CSARVQRGGMGELFF. CDR3 coding DNA: TGCAGTGCTAGAGTCCAGCGGGGGGGCATGGGGGAGCTGTTTTTT.

V gene TRBV12-3 or TRBV12-4 combines with J gene TRBJ1-2; D is uncertain. The CDR3 has 14 residues. With 3 bases removed from V and 2 bases from J, the gap between germline ends came to 10 bases. CDR3 loop: CASSFSGSNYGYTF. The CDR3 nucleotides are TGTGCCAGCAGTTTTTCGGGATCAAACTATGGCTACACCTTC.

The genes are TRBV7-2 and TRBJ2-4; TRBD2 might be the D (5 bases). V was trimmed by 5 bases and J by 1 base, leaving 15 bases between them. The CDR3 runs 16 residues. Germline-derived CDR1 and CDR2 are SGHTA and FQGNSA. As DNA, the CDR3 is TGTGCCAGCAGCCCCTCGCCGGGGAACGCCAAAAACATTCAGTACTTC. Translated, it gives CASSPSPGNAKNIQYF.

This clonotype was seen a handful of times. This rearrangement joins TRBV20-1 to TRBJ1-2; 8 bases agree with TRBD1. This CDR3 spans 15 amino acids. Germline V gene lookup returns CDR1 DFQATT and CDR2 SNEGSKA (reference sequence). The ends lost 0 bases at V and 7 bases at J; junction bases unmatched: 10. In DNA form, the CDR3 reads TGCAGTGCTAGAGATCCCGACAGGGGTCCTGTTGGCTACACCTTC. Translation: CSARDPDRGPVGYTF.

This clonotype was picked up a small number of times. The rearrangement uses TRBV7-3 and TRBJ2-1, with 7 bases lining up with TRBD1. The J call may be incorrect, as the DNA end agrees better with TRBJ2-5. This CDR3 comprises 15 residues. CDR1 and CDR2 from the germline V gene are SGHTA and FQGTGA. In DNA, the CDR3 is TGTGCCAGCAGCGTCGACGGACAGGCCAAAGAGACCCAGTACTTC. Protein sequence: CASSVDGQAKETQYF.